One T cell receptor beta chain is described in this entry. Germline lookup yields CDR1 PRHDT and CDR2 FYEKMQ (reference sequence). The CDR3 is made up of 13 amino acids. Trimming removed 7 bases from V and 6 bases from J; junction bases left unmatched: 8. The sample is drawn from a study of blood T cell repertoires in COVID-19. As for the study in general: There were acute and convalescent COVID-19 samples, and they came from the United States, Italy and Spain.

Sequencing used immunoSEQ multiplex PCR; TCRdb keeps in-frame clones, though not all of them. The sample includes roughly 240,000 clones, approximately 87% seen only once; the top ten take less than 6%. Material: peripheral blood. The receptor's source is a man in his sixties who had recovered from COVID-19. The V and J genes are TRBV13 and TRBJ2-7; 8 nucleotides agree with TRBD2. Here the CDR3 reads CASKPPGGVEQYF. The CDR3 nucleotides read TGTGCCAGCAAACCTCCCGGGGGGGTCGAGCAGTACTTC.